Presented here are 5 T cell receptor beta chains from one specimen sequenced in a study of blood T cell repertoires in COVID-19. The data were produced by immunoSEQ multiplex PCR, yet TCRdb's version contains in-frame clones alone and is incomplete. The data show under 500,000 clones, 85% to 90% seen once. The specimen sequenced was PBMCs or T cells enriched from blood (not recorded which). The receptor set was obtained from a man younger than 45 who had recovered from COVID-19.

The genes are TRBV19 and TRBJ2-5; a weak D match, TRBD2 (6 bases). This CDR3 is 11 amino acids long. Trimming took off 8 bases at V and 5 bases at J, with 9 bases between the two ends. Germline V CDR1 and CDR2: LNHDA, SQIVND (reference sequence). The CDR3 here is CASASVETQYF. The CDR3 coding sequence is TGTGCCAGTGCTAGCGTGGAGACCCAGTACTTC.

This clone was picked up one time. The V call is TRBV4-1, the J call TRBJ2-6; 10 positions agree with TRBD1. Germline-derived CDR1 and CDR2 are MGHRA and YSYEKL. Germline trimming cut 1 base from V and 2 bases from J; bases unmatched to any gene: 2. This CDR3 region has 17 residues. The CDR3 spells CASSQAGTGAGANVLTF. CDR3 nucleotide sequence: TGCGCCAGCAGCCAAGCTGGGACAGGGGCTGGGGCCAACGTCCTGACTTTC.

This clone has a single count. The CDR3 DNA reads as TGTGCCAGCAGCCCCGGGACAGGTTTGGTCGTAAATGGCTACACCTTC. It yields the protein CASSPGTGLVVNGYTF. This rearrangement joins TRBV9 to TRBJ1-2; 8 bases line up with TRBD1. Germline V gene sequence: CDR1 SGDLS, CDR2 YYNGEE. The CDR3 is made up of 16 amino acids. The V segment lost 4 bases and the J segment 6 bases; nucleotides outside the gene matches: 14. The full variable domain, rest sourced from reference TRBV9 and TRBJ1-2, is DSGVTQTPKHLITATGQRVTLRCSPRSGDLSVYWYQQSLDQGLQFLIQYYNGEERAKGNILERFSAQQFPDLHSELNLSSLELGDSALYFCASSPGTGLVVNGYTFGSGTRLTVV.

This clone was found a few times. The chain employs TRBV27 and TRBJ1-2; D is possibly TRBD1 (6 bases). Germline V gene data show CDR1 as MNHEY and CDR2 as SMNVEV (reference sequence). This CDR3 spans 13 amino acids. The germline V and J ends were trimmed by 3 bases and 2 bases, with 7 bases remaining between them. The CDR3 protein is CASSFGQNYGYTF. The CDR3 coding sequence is TGTGCCAGCAGTTTTGGACAGAACTATGGCTACACCTTC.

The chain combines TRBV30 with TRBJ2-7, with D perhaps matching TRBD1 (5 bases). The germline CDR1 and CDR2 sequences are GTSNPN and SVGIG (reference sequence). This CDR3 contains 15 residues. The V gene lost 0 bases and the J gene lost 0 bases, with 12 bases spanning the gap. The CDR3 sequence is CAWSVWQGSSYEQYF. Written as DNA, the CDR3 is TGTGCCTGGAGTGTCTGGCAGGGAAGCTCCTACGAGCAGTACTTC.